This T cell receptor beta chain was documented in a study of blood T cell repertoires in COVID-19. Study at large: The origin of the acute and convalescent COVID-19 samples was the United States, Italy and Spain. PBMCs, B-cell-depleted T cells, or T cells provided the cDNA or gDNA that made up the material.

V lost 6 bases and J 2 bases, leaving 13 bases between the germline ends. This CDR3 spans 13 amino acids. The germline V gene encodes CDR1 SQVTM and CDR2 ANQGSEA. In the study's own analysis: By means of reference gene primer amplification, nucleated cell counts were estimated. Repertoires were generated with immunoSEQ multiplex PCR, while TCRdb's copy carries only in-frame clones and drops some. The V and J calls and clone size come from that table; D and trimming were worked out from the DNA. Among approximately 160,000 clones listed, over 75% were seen once. The rearrangement links TRBV29-1 to TRBJ1-2; D remains ambiguous. The sequence came from a man in his 60s who had recovered from COVID-19. Material for sequencing was peripheral blood. DNA of the CDR3: TGCAGCGTCAGACCCAGCGGGAACTATGGCTACACCTTC. Amino acid sequence: CSVRPSGNYGYTF.